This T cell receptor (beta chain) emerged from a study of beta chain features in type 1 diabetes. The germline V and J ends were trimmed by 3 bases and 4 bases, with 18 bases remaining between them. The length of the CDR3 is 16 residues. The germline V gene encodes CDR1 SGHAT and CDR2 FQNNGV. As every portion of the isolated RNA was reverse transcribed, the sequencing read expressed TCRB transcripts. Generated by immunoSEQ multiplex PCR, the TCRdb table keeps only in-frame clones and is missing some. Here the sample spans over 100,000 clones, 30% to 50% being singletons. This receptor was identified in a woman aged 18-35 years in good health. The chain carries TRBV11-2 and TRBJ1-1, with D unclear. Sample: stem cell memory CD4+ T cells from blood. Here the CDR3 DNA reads TGTGCCAGCAGCTTCCGACACGGAACGATTTTCACTGAAGCTTTCTTT. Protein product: CASSFRHGTIFTEAFF.